This T cell receptor (beta chain) comes out of a study of T-cell reconstitution after alpha-beta-depleted transplantation in children. Study-level points and caveats: Several hundred expanded graft clones reportedly gave rise to the alpha-beta T cells present about two months after transplant. It was surviving recipient T cells and thymic progenitors that gave some patients high TCRbeta diversity at day 60. Newly generated T cells supplied most T-cell counts and diversity one year post-transplant.

Unique molecular identifiers were incorporated into the prepared TCRbeta library. From the PCR reads, TCRdb called clonotypes with MiXCR, one entry per CDR3 protein. Of some 200,000 distinct CDR3 sequences in the sample, approximately 6.9% were seen once. This clonotype has only a few counts. Its antigen is not known. Trimming removed 4 bases from V and 0 bases from J; junction bases left unmatched: 5. This CDR3 has 17 residues. Germline loops: CDR1 LNHDA, CDR2 SQIVND (reference sequence). This sequence was found in a boy between 2 and 10 years old with acute lymphoblastic leukemia, due to receive a stem cell transplant. V is TRBV19 and J is TRBJ2-6; 8 bases are shared with TRBD1. Sequencing used PBMCs, obtained before TCRalphabeta/CD19-depleted stem cell transplant. CDR3 DNA: TGTGCCAGTAGTAAGGACAGGGCTATCTCTGGGGCCAACGTCCTGACTTTC. This sequence encodes CASSKDRAISGANVLTF.